A single sample gave rise to the 13 T cell receptor beta chains below, sequenced in a study of T cells in Graves' hyperthyroidism and ophthalmopathy. Amplified regions were TCR beta CDR3 sequences from RNA transcripts. Using the HTBI primer set, a first-round RT-PCR was run on the TCR CDR3. A single record per CDR3 protein comes from TCRdb applying MiXCR to the multiplex PCR reads. The table records 400,000 to 550,000 distinct CDR3 sequences, approximately 15% of them present only once. Sequenced sample: blood. These receptors were collected from a young woman with Graves' hyperthyroidism.

This chain links TRBV7-9 with TRBJ2-2; no reliable D call. The CDR3 totals 15 residues. Germline-derived CDR1 and CDR2 are SEHNR and FQNEAQ (reference sequence). With 4 bases removed from V and 1 base from J, the gap between germline ends came to 10 bases. The chain's CDR3 is CASSSPAENTGELFF. The CDR3 DNA follows: TGTGCCAGCAGCTCCCCAGCAGAGAACACCGGGGAGCTGTTTTTT.

In its sample, this clonotype was seen many times. The chain is built from TRBV6-1 and TRBJ2-5, with 7 bases aligning to TRBD1. This CDR3 comprises 15 residues. Losses at the gene ends were 9 bases for V and 2 bases for J; bases not matched to a gene: 12. Germline CDR1 MNHNS, CDR2 SASEGT. Here the CDR3 DNA reads TGTGCCAGTTGCCCTCGACAGGGAGAACAAGAGACCCAGTACTTC. Amino acid sequence: CASCPRQGEQETQYF.

The rearrangement uses TRBV7-9 and TRBJ2-7, with D possibly matching TRBD2 (6 bases). This CDR3 spans 13 amino acids. Trimming took off 6 bases at V and 5 bases at J, with 14 bases between the two ends. The germline V gene encodes CDR1 SEHNR and CDR2 FQNEAQ (reference sequence). CDR3 in DNA: TGTGCCAGCAGTCCAGCGGGTGGCCACGAGCAGTACGTC. Translating gives CASSPAGGHEQYV.

V gene TRBV3-1 combines with J gene TRBJ1-4; 9 nucleotides line up with TRBD1. With V trimmed by 0 bases and J by 5 bases, 4 bases remained unmatched. The CDR3 spans 16 residues. Germline V lookup: CDR1 LGHDT, CDR2 YNNKEL (reference sequence). The CDR3 coding sequence is TGTGCCAGCAGCCAAGAGTGGGGACAGGGCAATGAAAAACTGTTTTTT. This encodes CASSQEWGQGNEKLFF.

This clonotype was observed a handful of times. This chain uses TRBV18 with TRBJ1-1; the D is unclear. The CDR3 covers 14 residues. CDR1 is KGHSH, CDR2 LQKENI, per germline. V dropped 0 bases and J dropped 2 bases, with 7 bases sitting between them. CDR3 residues: CASSPPWENTEAFF. The CDR3 region has the DNA TGTGCCAGCTCACCACCGTGGGAAAACACTGAAGCTTTCTTT. The full variable domain, in which reference TRBV18 and TRBJ1-1 provide the parts outside the CDR3, is NAGVMQNPRHLVRRRGQEARLRCSPMKGHSHVYWYRQLPEEGLKFMVYLQKENIIDESGMPKERFSAEFPKEGPSILRIQQVVRGDSAAYFCASSPPWENTEAFFGQGTRLTVV.

There are many counts of this clonotype. This rearrangement joins TRBV11-2 to TRBJ2-2; D uncertain. V was cut by 2 bases and J by 1 base, with 8 bases left in between. The CDR3 is made up of 15 amino acids. From germline, CDR1 is SGHAT and CDR2 FQNNGV. The CDR3 DNA is TGTGCCAGCAGCTTAAGGCTAAAGAACACCGGGGAGCTGTTTTTT. It translates to CASSLRLKNTGELFF.

In this sample, this clonotype turned up a few times. This chain links TRBV18 with TRBJ2-7, with D perhaps TRBD1 (6 bases). Trimming removed 3 bases at V and 4 bases at J, with 13 bases between. CDR1 is KGHSH, CDR2 LQKENI, per germline. The CDR3 runs 14 residues. Here the CDR3 DNA reads TGTGCCAGCTCACCTCAAGTGGGGGCGTACGAGCAGTACGTC. This sequence encodes CASSPQVGAYEQYV.

This clonotype was counted many times. The chain is built from TRBV12-3 or TRBV12-4 and TRBJ1-2; 7 bases align to TRBD1. J was trimmed by 7 bases and V by 6 bases; bases with no gene match: 8. The CDR3 is made up of 13 amino acids. This CDR3 is CASSPSQGSGYTF. The CDR3 DNA is TGTGCCAGCAGCCCATCACAGGGGAGTGGCTACACCTTC.

This rearrangement joins TRBV5-1 to TRBJ1-1, with D possibly TRBD1 on 5 matching bases. Germline V gives CDR1 SGHRS, CDR2 YFSETQ. V lost 4 bases to trimming and J lost 4 bases, with 14 bases between them. The CDR3 length is 14 residues. The CDR3 protein is CASSPRRGRTEAFF. CDR3 in DNA: TGCGCCAGCAGCCCACGACGGGGACGCACTGAAGCTTTCTTT.

The chain combines TRBV19 with TRBJ2-1; D is undetermined. V was cut by 3 bases and J by 7 bases, with 13 bases left in between. The CDR3 runs to 14 residues. CDR1 is LNHDA and CDR2 is SQIVND in the germline V gene (reference sequence). The CDR3 DNA follows: TGTGCCAGTAGTATTCAAGGGAATGTGAATGAGCAGTTCTTC. Its protein product is CASSIQGNVNEQFF.

Only a few counts were recorded for this clonotype. CDR3 region: CASSPSVGSPGNTIYF. The CDR3 bases are TGTGCCAGCAGTCCCAGCGTAGGGTCTCCCGGAAACACCATATATTTT. This chain connects TRBV2 to TRBJ1-3; D call uncertain. This CDR3 is 16 amino acids long. Germline loops: CDR1 SNHLY, CDR2 FYNNEI. V lost 5 bases to trimming and J lost 4 bases, with 18 bases between them.

To note about this clonotype: This may be a read error: a much more frequent sequence differs by one nucleotide. The chain uses TRBV10-3 and TRBJ2-7, with 9 bases lining up with TRBD1. Germline CDR1 is ENHRY and CDR2 is SYGVKD. The V and J ends lost 3 bases and 5 bases, in that order; junction bases with no gene match: 11. The CDR3 runs to 16 residues. DNA of the CDR3: TGTGCCATCAGTGACCCCGCCGGGACAGGGAACCACGAGCAGTACTTC. It is translated as CAISDPAGTGNHEQYF.

This clonotype appeared many times. The J gene is TRBJ2-2, the V gene TRBV3-1; TRBD1 is a possible D gene (5 bases). This CDR3 has 17 amino acids. V shed 1 base and J shed 3 bases, with 15 bases lying between them. Per germline, CDR1 LGHDT and CDR2 YNNKEL (reference sequence). DNA of the CDR3: TGTGCCAGCAGCCAAGCCGGCTGGCAGGGATACACCGGGGAGCTGTTTTTT. As protein: CASSQAGWQGYTGELFF.